Below, 15 T cell receptor delta chains from the same sample are listed, as sequenced in a study of γδ T cells in repeated Plasmodium falciparum infection. TCRdb reprocessed the multiplex PCR reads through CATT. Altogether approximately 50,000 delta-chain clones are present, more than 1.5% being singletons, with the ten largest covering approximately 25%. Flow sorting of PBMC yielded separate Vgamma9/Vdelta2+ and Vdelta2-negative gammadelta T cell populations for bulk repertoire analysis. The sequencing sample was made of gamma-delta T cells from blood. These receptors originate from a pool of human donors (malaria-infected and uninfected, not separated).

This clone appeared a few times. The protein given by TCRdb reflects a much larger clone and differs at residue 7 from this DNA's translation, likely from a read error; the protein shown is the DNA's translation. The chain recombines TRDV1 with TRDJ4; 7 bases fit TRDD3. The J gene was not available in TCRdb and was assigned here by matching the DNA to germline segments. The germline gives CDR1 TSWWSYY, CDR2 QGS. The V gene end was trimmed by 5 bases and the J gene end by 0 bases; junction bases not matched to a gene: 27. The length of the CDR3 is 21 residues. CDR3 sequence: CALGPYSLHVLGIAMARPLIF. The DNA of the CDR3 is TGTGCTCTTGGGCCTTACTCCCTACACGTACTGGGGATCGCAATGGCCAGACCCCTGATCTTT.

Details on this clone: The protein TCRdb gives is from a much larger clone and does not agree with this DNA's translation at residue 3, likely a read error; the protein shown here comes from the DNA. V and J are TRDV1 and TRDJ1, with TRDD3 identical over 10 bases. TCRdb gives no J gene; it was assigned here by matching the DNA to germline. The CDR3 is made up of 23 amino acids. The germline gives CDR1 TSWWSYY, CDR2 QGS. The CDR3, as DNA: TGTGCTCCTGGGAAGCCCCTCCGCTTCCTACCAACTGGGGGATGCGGGATCACCGATAAACTCATCTTT. Translation gives CAPGKPLRFLPTGGCGITDKLIF.

This clone was seen only a few times. The translation of this DNA and the TCRdb protein of a much larger clone differ at residue 9, probably owing to a read error; the protein shown here is translated from the DNA. The chain has TRDV3 and TRDJ1; D is unresolved. Because TCRdb records no J gene, it was assigned here through a match of the DNA to germline. CDR3 length: 13 amino acids. The V gene's germline CDR1 is TVYSNPD and CDR2 GDNSRS (reference sequence). The CDR3 DNA sequence: TGTGCCTTTTCCCCCGGCCGGGCCGAGAAACTCATCTTT. Its translation is CAFSPGRAEKLIF.

Remarks on this clone: TCRdb's protein, taken from a much larger clone, differs from this DNA's translation at residue 8, likely owing to a read error; the protein displayed comes from the DNA. V usage is TRDV2 and J usage is TRDJ3, with 7 bases fitting TRDD3. As TCRdb names no J gene, one was assigned here on the basis of a DNA match to germline. This CDR3 region has 19 residues. V shed 0 bases, J shed 2 bases, and the junction held 9 bases outside the gene matches. The germline V gene has CDR1 GEAIGNYY and CDR2 EKD. CDR3 residues: CACDTGCPGDPWDTRQMFF. DNA for the CDR3: TGTGCCTGTGACACCGGGTGTCCGGGGGATCCCTGGGACACCCGACAGATGTTTTTC.

This clone came up a few times. A far larger clone is one base from this, pointing to a likely read error. At the DNA level, this CDR3 is encoded by other sequences in the same sample as well. CDR3 residues: CASSPSYDTFTGGYTDKLIF. The CDR3 nucleotides are TGTGCCTCTAGCCCCTCCTACGATACGTTTACTGGGGGATACACCGATAAACTCATCTTT. The chain couples TRDV3 to TRDJ1, with 10 bases identical to TRDD3. Here the J gene was assigned by germline matching of the DNA, as TCRdb has none. Germline V lookup: CDR1 TVYSNPD, CDR2 GDNSRS (reference sequence). The ends lost 4 bases at V and 0 bases at J; junction bases unmatched: 23. CDR3 size: 20 residues.

A word on this clone: A far larger clone is one base from this, pointing to a likely read error. The sample holds other DNA sequences that translate to the same CDR3. The chain joins TRDV2 to TRDJ1, with 9 bases that match TRDD3. The J gene, missing from TCRdb, was assigned here through DNA to germline matching. Germline V CDR1 and CDR2: GEAIGNYY, EKD. CDR3 size: 19 residues. CDR3 amino acids: CACDTDTDIHWGNTDKLIF. The CDR3 nucleotides read TGTGCCTGCGACACCGATACTGACATACACTGGGGGAACACCGATAAACTCATCTTT.

Ten or more counts support this clone. The chain joins TRDV1 to TRDJ1, with 8 positions matching TRDD2. The J gene is not listed in TCRdb, so it was assigned here from a DNA match to germline. CDR1 TSWWSYY and CDR2 QGS come from the germline V gene. The CDR3 extends over 19 amino acids. V lost 1 base, J lost 4 bases, and 17 bases stayed unmatched. The CDR3 DNA sequence: TGTGCTCTTGGGGAACCTTCCTACGATCCGGGGGGGGAGGTCGATAAACTCATCTTT. Its protein is CALGEPSYDPGGEVDKLIF.

On this clone itself: A read error is the likely source, as a far larger clone sits one nucleotide away. The sample carries other DNA sequences with the same CDR3. The chain employs TRDV2 and TRDJ1, with D tentatively TRDD3 (5 bases). The J gene, absent from TCRdb, was called here by matching the DNA to germline. This CDR3 is 20 amino acids long. The V gene's germline CDR1 is GEAIGNYY and CDR2 EKD. V was trimmed by 3 bases and J by 0 bases, leaving 28 bases between them. The CDR3 reads CACDSVAVRGASLYTDKLIF. The CDR3 DNA follows: TGTGCCTGTGACTCGGTCGCCGTTCGGGGGGCTTCTCTGTACACCGATAAACTCATCTTT.

Only a few counts were recorded for this clone. Translating this DNA gives a protein that differs at residue 3 from the TCRdb one, which belongs to a much larger clone; a read error is likely, and the protein shown is this translation. The chain combines TRDV2 with TRDJ1, with D perhaps TRDD3 (6 bases). In the absence of a J gene in TCRdb, the DNA was matched to germline to assign it here. The CDR3 has 16 residues. Germline CDR1 reads GEAIGNYY; CDR2 reads EKD. The CDR3 sequence is CAYDTGIYRITDKLIF. The DNA of the CDR3 is TGTGCCTATGACACGGGGATTTATAGGATCACCGATAAACTCATCTTT.

Points on this clone: The protein TCRdb lists belongs to a much larger clone and differs from this DNA's translation at residue 13, which points to a read error; the protein shown is made from the DNA. V gene TRDV3 combines with J gene TRDJ1; TRDD3 aligns across 11 bases. The germline gives CDR1 TVYSNPD, CDR2 GDNSRS (reference sequence). The junction had 19 bases not matched to a gene; V was cut back by 3 bases and J by 4 bases. This CDR3 has 18 residues. The CDR3 DNA sequence: TGTGCCTTCTCTACAGAGGGAACTGGGGGATATTGCATCGATAAACTCATCTTT. It specifies CAFSTEGTGGYCIDKLIF.

As to this clone: A read error likely explains this, since a far larger clone differs by one base. Other nucleotide sequences in the sample specify the same CDR3. The chain couples TRDV1 to TRDJ1; 10 bases map to TRDD3. TCRdb leaves out the J gene; it was filled in here by matching the DNA to germline. This CDR3 has 20 amino acids. Germline V CDR1 and CDR2: TSWWSYY, QGS. As DNA, the CDR3 is TGTGCTCTCGGGGTCTTATACCGAGTCTGGGGGATATTAGGCACCGATAAACTCATCTTT. Protein sequence: CALGVLYRVWGILGTDKLIF.

A note on this clone: This likely stems from a read error, as it lies one base from a far larger clone. Different DNA sequences within this sample yield the same CDR3. Called V gene: TRDV1; the J gene was not called; the table names TRDD3, a call not compared with the DNA. The germline V gene has CDR1 TSWWSYY and CDR2 QGS. The CDR3 has 13 amino acids. The CDR3 reads CALGEEPPDKLIF. In DNA form, the CDR3 reads TGTGCTCTTGGGGAAGAACCCCCGGATAAGCTCATCTTT.

To note about this clone: TCRdb records a much larger clone's protein for this DNA, with a difference at residue 13 that likely arises from a read error; the protein given is the translation of the DNA. The V call is TRDV3, the J call TRDJ1, with 10 bases matching TRDD3. TCRdb leaves out the J gene; it was filled in here by matching the DNA to germline. Trimming removed 2 bases from V and 0 bases from J; junction bases left unmatched: 21. CDR3 length: 20 amino acids. Germline V lookup: CDR1 TVYSNPD, CDR2 GDNSRS (reference sequence). The CDR3 DNA reads TGTGCCTTTTCCAATAGGCCGTACTGGGGGATCAGTCACAACACCGATAAACTCATCTTT. It encodes CAFSNRPYWGISHNTDKLIF.

This clone has ten or more counts. This likely stems from a read error, as it lies one base from a far larger clone. Other nucleotide sequences in the sample specify the same CDR3. The gene calls are TRAV38-2/DV8 and TRDJ1, with 11 bases aligning to TRDD3. In the absence of a J gene in TCRdb, the DNA was matched to germline to assign it here. CDR3 length: 20 residues. The V gene's germline CDR1 is TSESDYY and CDR2 QEAYKQQN. The chain's CDR3 is CAYIVLTDGGYGPYTDKLIF. The CDR3, as DNA: TGTGCCTATATAGTCCTGACTGATGGGGGATACGGGCCGTACACCGATAAACTCATCTTT.

The table lists this clone with a few counts. TCRdb's listed protein matches a much larger clone and diverges from this DNA's translation at residue 15, likely through a read error; the protein shown comes from the DNA. The chain has TRDV1 and TRDJ1, with 8 bases matching TRDD3. TCRdb lists no J gene, so it was determined here by aligning the DNA to germline. The CDR3 runs 20 residues. Trimming removed 4 bases from V and 3 bases from J; junction bases left unmatched: 22. The germline V gene has CDR1 TSWWSYY and CDR2 QGS. The CDR3 nucleotides read TGTGCTCTTGGGGGACTTCTCCCCTACTGGGGGCCGAAATACGCCGATAAACTCATCTTT. It codes for CALGGLLPYWGPKYADKLIF.